This section outlines one T cell receptor beta chain sequence together with its context. Trimming took 3 bases from V and 7 from J; bases not matched to a gene: 8. Looked up from germline, CDR1 is LNHDA and CDR2 is SQIVND (reference sequence). CDR3 size: 15 residues. Sequenced by immunoSEQ multiplex PCR; TCRdb stores in-frame clones only, minus some. The data contain roughly 110,000 clones, about nine tenths of them singletons. This record belongs to a study of T cell responses to AZD1222 COVID-19 vaccine. The chain has TRBV19 and TRBJ2-2; 7 bases agree with TRBD1. The source of this sequence is an adult in good health. The sample in question was peripheral blood, obtained on day 0 of AZD1222 vaccination. CDR3: CASSMTGRGVGELFF. As DNA, the CDR3 is TGTGCCAGTAGTATGACAGGGCGAGGGGTCGGGGAGCTGTTTTTT.